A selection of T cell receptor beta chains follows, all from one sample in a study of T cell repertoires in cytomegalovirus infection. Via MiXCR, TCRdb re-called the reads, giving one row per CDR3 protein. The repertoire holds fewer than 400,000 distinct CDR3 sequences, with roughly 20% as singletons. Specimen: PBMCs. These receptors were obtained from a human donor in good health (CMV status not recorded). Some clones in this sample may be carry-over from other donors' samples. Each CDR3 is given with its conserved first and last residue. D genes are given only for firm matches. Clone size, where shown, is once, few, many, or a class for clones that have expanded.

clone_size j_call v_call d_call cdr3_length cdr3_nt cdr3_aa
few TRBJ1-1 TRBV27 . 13 TGTGCCAGCAGTCGGTGGGCTAGGGCTGAAGCTTTCTTT CASSRWARAEAFF
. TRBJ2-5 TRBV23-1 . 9 TGCGCCAGGCAAGAGACCCAGTACTTC CARQETQYF
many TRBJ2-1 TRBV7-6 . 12 TGTGCCAGCAGCTTCCCAATGAATGAGCAGTTCTTC CASSFPMNEQFF
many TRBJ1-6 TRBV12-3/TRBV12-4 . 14 TGTGCCAGCAGCCTAGGGGCCGTGAATTCACCCCTCCACTTT CASSLGAVNSPLHF
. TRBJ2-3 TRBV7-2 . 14 TGTGCCAGCAGCTTAGTCGTGGCCCCAGATACGCAGTATTTT CASSLVVAPDTQYF
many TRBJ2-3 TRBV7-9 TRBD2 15 TGTGCCAGCAGCTTAGAACTAGCGCCCACAGATACGCAGTATTTT CASSLELAPTDTQYF
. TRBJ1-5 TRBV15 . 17 TGTGCCACCAGCGGAGACCTGACAGATCATAGCAATCAGCCCCAGCATTTT CATSGDLTDHSNQPQHF
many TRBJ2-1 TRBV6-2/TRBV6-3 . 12 TGTGCCAGCAGTCGACCCAACAATGAGCAGTTCTTC CASSRPNNEQFF
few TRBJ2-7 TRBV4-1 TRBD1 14 TGCGCCAGCAGCCAAGGGGACAGAGCCTACGAGCAGTACTTC CASSQGDRAYEQYF
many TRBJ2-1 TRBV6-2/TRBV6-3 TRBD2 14 TGTGCCAGCAGCCGAGCGGGAGTGTACAATGAGCAGTTCTTC CASSRAGVYNEQFF
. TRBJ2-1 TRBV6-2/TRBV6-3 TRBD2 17 TGTGCCAGCAGTACCCCGACTAGCGGGAGGAGCCCTAATGAGCAGTTCTTC CASSTPTSGRSPNEQFF
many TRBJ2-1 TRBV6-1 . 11 TGTGCCAGCGGGGAGGGGGTAACCCAGTTCTTC CASGEGVTQFF
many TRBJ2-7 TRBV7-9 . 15 TGTGCCAGCAGCTTACGCTCGGAGGTTATCCCCGAGCAGTACTTC CASSLRSEVIPEQYF
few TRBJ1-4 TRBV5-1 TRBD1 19 TGCGCCAGCAGCAGAGGGCAGGGGGCGCCTTGGGCAACTAATGAAAAACTGTTTTTT CASSRGQGAPWATNEKLFF
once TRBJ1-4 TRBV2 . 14 TGTGCCAGCAGTGAAGCCCAACGGTTTGAAAAACTGTTTTTT CASSEAQRFEKLFF
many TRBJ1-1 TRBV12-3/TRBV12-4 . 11 TGTGCCAGCAGTGTAGAGACTGAAGCTTTCTTT CASSVETEAFF
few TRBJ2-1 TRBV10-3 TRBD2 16 TGTGCCATCAGTGAGCGTAGCGGGAGGTCATACAATGAGCAGTTCTTC CAISERSGRSYNEQFF
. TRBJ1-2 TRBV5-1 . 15 TGCGCCAGCAGCTTGTGGCAGGGTTGGTCTTCGGGCCACACCTTC CASSLWQGWSSGHTF
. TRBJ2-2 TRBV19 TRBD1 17 TGTGCCAGTAGTATAGACGCGGGACAGGTTCTGACCGGGGAGCTGTTTTTT CASSIDAGQVLTGELFF
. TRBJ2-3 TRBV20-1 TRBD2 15 TGCAGTGCTGCACTAGCGGCCCCTAGCACAGATACGCAGTATTTT CSAALAAPSTDTQYF
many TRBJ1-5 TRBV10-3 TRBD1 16 TGTGCCATCAGTGAGGCAGGGGGAATTGCGAATCAGCCCCAGCATTTT CAISEAGGIANQPQHF
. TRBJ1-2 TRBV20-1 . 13 TGCAGTGCTAGAGGAAGTAATATGGGGGGCTACACCTTC CSARGSNMGGYTF
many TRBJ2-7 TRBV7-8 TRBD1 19 TGTGCCAGCAGCTTGCCCCTTGAACCCCGGGACAGGACAACCTACGAGCAGTACTTC CASSLPLEPRDRTTYEQYF
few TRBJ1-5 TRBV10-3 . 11 TGTGCCATCAGTGAGGCCGGGCCCCAGCATTTT CAISEAGPQHF
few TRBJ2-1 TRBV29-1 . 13 TGCAGCGTTGAAGCTAGCTTTCGCAATGAGCAGTTCTTC CSVEASFRNEQFF
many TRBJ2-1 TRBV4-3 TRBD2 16 TGCGCCAGCAGTTTCCTAGGACTAGAAACCCACAATGAGCAGTTCTTC CASSFLGLETHNEQFF
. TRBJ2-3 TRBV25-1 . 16 TGTGCCAGCAGTGACCAGGGACTCACTGGCACAGATACGCAGTATTTT CASSDQGLTGTDTQYF